The 27 T cell receptor beta chains below all came from one sample that was sequenced in a study of blood T cell repertoires in COVID-19 (dated by TCRdb to 2020 to 2022). Libraries were built with the immunoSEQ multiplex PCR assay. TCRdb mirrors the immuneACCESS table, restricted to in-frame sequences. Some clones are absent from its copies; in checked studies, under half trace to an unresolved V gene, and the reason for the others is unknown. This sample is represented by around 67,000 clones; around 90% of them were singletons. The top ten clones comprise 1.9% of the sample. Sequenced: peripheral blood. The receptors were gathered from a woman of 80 years or more with active or convalescent COVID-19.

V is TRBV9 and J is TRBJ2-6; the D gene is possibly TRBD2 (6 bases). Germline V gene lookup returns CDR1 SGDLS and CDR2 YYNGEE. The length of the CDR3 is 16 residues. V dropped 6 bases and J dropped 0 bases, with 13 bases sitting between them. This chain's CDR3 is CASTLGGNSGANVLTF. In DNA form, the CDR3 reads TGTGCCAGCACCCTGGGAGGAAACTCTGGGGCCAACGTCCTGACTTTC.

The chain recombines TRBV27 with TRBJ2-7, with TRBD2 matching 12 bases. The CDR3 is 19 residues long. CDR1 and CDR2 from the germline V gene are MNHEY and SMNVEV (reference sequence). The J segment lost 5 bases and the V segment lost 7 bases, leaving 21 bases of the junction unmatched. The CDR3 DNA sequence: TGTGCCAGCACCCAGTCGGGTCGGCTAGCGGGAGGGCCTAGGGACGAGCAGTACTTC. Its protein is CASTQSGRLAGGPRDEQYF.

V gene TRBV2 combines with J gene TRBJ1-3, with 7 bases identical to TRBD1. The CDR3 spans 14 residues. Unmatched junction bases numbered 11, after V lost 9 bases and J lost 6 bases. Germline loops: CDR1 SNHLY, CDR2 FYNNEI. This chain's CDR3 is CASKLRTGENTIYF. In DNA form, the CDR3 reads TGTGCCAGTAAACTCCGGACAGGAGAAAACACCATATATTTT. The full variable domain, its missing parts supplied by reference TRBV2 and TRBJ1-3, is EPEVTQTPSHQVTQMGQEVILRCVPISNHLYFYWYRQILGQKVEFLVSFYNNEISEKSEIFDDQFSVERPDGSNFTLKIRSTKLEDSAMYFCASKLRTGENTIYFGEGSWLTVV.

The chain couples TRBV14 to TRBJ2-7; D remains ambiguous. CDR3 length equals 14 residues. Germline CDR1 reads SGHDN; CDR2 reads FVKESK. Trimming pared 2 bases from V and 2 bases from J, leaving 10 bases between. CDR3 nucleotides: TGTGCCAGCAGCCAAATGACTGCTACCTACGAGCAGTACTTC. Translating it yields CASSQMTATYEQYF.

The chain recombines TRBV7-9 with TRBJ2-1; perhaps TRBD2 as D (6 bases). The CDR3 is made up of 14 amino acids. The germline gives CDR1 SEHNR, CDR2 FQNEAQ (reference sequence). V was trimmed by 5 bases and J by 7 bases, leaving 15 bases between them. The CDR3 loop reads CASSRTGTDNEQFF. The CDR3 nucleotides are TGTGCCAGCAGCCGAACCGGGACTGATAATGAGCAGTTCTTC.

This clone was picked up one time. The chain links TRBV4-3 to TRBJ1-1; D gene ambiguous. This CDR3 contains 15 residues. The germline CDR1 and CDR2 sequences are LGHNA and YSLEER. The germline V and J ends were trimmed by 4 bases and 0 bases, with 12 bases remaining between them. DNA for the CDR3: TGCGCCAGCAGCCCTCGTCACACCCTGAACACTGAAGCTTTCTTT. Translating gives CASSPRHTLNTEAFF.

The V and J genes are TRBV27 and TRBJ1-5; no definite D call. The V end lost 0 bases, the J end lost 7 bases, and 10 bases lay between the germline ends. The length of the CDR3 is 14 residues. CDR1 is MNHEY and CDR2 is SMNVEV in the germline V gene (reference sequence). DNA of the CDR3: TGTGCCAGCAGTTTATCGTCCGGCGGGCAGCCCCAGCATTTT. This sequence encodes CASSLSSGGQPQHF.

This clone has just one count. The chain joins TRBV14 to TRBJ2-3, with D possibly matching TRBD1 (5 bases). CDR3 size: 14 residues. Germline-derived CDR1 and CDR2 are SGHDN and FVKESK. Trimming left V 0 bases short and J 6 bases short, with 10 bases between. The CDR3 nucleotides read TGTGCCAGCAGCCAAGAACTATACAGGGATACGCAGTATTTT. This gives the protein CASSQELYRDTQYF. The variable domain in full, completed from reference TRBV14 and TRBJ2-3, reads EAGVTQFPSHSVIEKGQTVTLRCDPISGHDNLYWYRRVMGKEIKFLLHFVKESKQDESGMPNNRFLAERTGGTYSTLKVQPAELEDSGVYFCASSQELYRDTQYFGPGTRLTVL.

V gene TRBV7-2 combines with J gene TRBJ2-1; 15 nucleotides match TRBD2. The CDR3 has 15 amino acids. Per the germline V gene, CDR1 is SGHTA and CDR2 is FQGNSA. Trimming cost V 6 bases and J 7 bases; bases outside gene matches: 4. The CDR3 reads CASRAGLAGGNEQFF. CDR3 DNA: TGTGCCAGCAGGGCGGGACTAGCGGGAGGAAATGAGCAGTTCTTC.

The rearrangement joins TRBV6-5 to TRBJ2-1; D is perhaps TRBD2 (6 bases). V was cut by 4 bases and J by 10 bases, with 8 bases left in between. CDR1 MNHEY and CDR2 SVGAGI come from the germline V gene. The CDR3 spans 11 residues. CDR3 residues: CASSSREEQFF. The CDR3 DNA reads as TGTGCCAGCAGTTCCCGGGAGGAGCAGTTCTTC.

V usage is TRBV5-4 and J usage is TRBJ2-1; TRBD2 is a possible D gene (5 bases). V was trimmed by 0 bases and J by 12 bases, leaving 19 bases between them. Germline V lookup: CDR1 SGHNT, CDR2 YYREEE (reference sequence). The CDR3 has 15 amino acids. The CDR3 loop is CASSLGGALSGWQFF. For the CDR3, the DNA is TGTGCCAGCAGCTTGGGTGGCGCCCTGAGCGGATGGCAGTTCTTC.

The V and J genes are TRBV6-2 or TRBV6-3 and TRBJ1-1, with D unclear. The V and J ends lost 2 bases and 5 bases respectively, with 9 bases between them. Germline V gene lookup returns CDR1 MNHEY and CDR2 SVGEGT. The CDR3 contains 13 residues. Here the CDR3 reads CASSYIVRTEAFF. The CDR3 DNA follows: TGTGCCAGCAGTTACATAGTCCGGACTGAAGCTTTCTTT.

V is TRBV10-3 and J is TRBJ1-5; 10 nucleotides agree with TRBD1. V shed 6 bases, J shed 5 bases, and the junction held 4 bases outside the gene matches. The germline gives CDR1 ENHRY, CDR2 SYGVKD. CDR3 size: 14 residues. DNA for the CDR3: TGTGCCATCAGACGGGACAGGGGAGATCAGCCCCAGCATTTT. Residues: CAIRRDRGDQPQHF.

This sequence joins TRBV5-1 and TRBJ2-5; 7 bases line up with TRBD1. Germline CDR1 is SGHRS and CDR2 is YFSETQ. V lost 4 bases, J lost 1 base, and 4 bases stayed unmatched. CDR3 length: 14 amino acids. This CDR3 reads CASSGGQPQETQYF. The CDR3 nucleotides read TGCGCCAGCAGCGGGGGACAGCCCCAAGAGACCCAGTACTTC.

The chain links TRBV9 to TRBJ1-1, with D unclear. Germline assignment: CDR1 SGDLS and CDR2 YYNGEE. V lost 0 bases and J 0 bases, leaving 3 bases between the germline ends. The CDR3 is 13 amino acids. CDR3 amino acids: CASSVAVNTEAFF. The CDR3 region has the DNA TGTGCCAGCAGCGTAGCAGTGAACACTGAAGCTTTCTTT.

This sequence joins TRBV9 and TRBJ2-5, with D possibly TRBD1 on 6 matching bases. This CDR3 is built from 15 residues. Germline V gene lookup returns CDR1 SGDLS and CDR2 YYNGEE. Between the trimmed V and J ends, which lost 0 bases and 5 bases, there was a span of 14 bases. CDR3: CASSVDEGQGETQYF. The CDR3 DNA reads TGTGCCAGCAGCGTAGATGAGGGGCAGGGGGAGACCCAGTACTTC.

The chain joins TRBV30 to TRBJ2-7, with 7 bases lining up with TRBD1. V was pared by 0 bases and J by 2 bases, with 4 bases of the junction left unmatched. This CDR3 is 14 amino acids long. The germline V gene has CDR1 GTSNPN and CDR2 SVGIG (reference sequence). The CDR3 DNA sequence: TGTGCCTGGAGTGTACTCACAGGGGCCTACGAGCAGTACTTC. Protein sequence: CAWSVLTGAYEQYF.

The genes are TRBV7-2 and TRBJ2-7; no clear D. Germline V lookup: CDR1 SGHTA, CDR2 FQGNSA. The V end lost 2 bases, the J end lost 3 bases, and 11 bases lay between the germline ends. CDR3 size: 14 residues. In DNA form, the CDR3 reads TGTGCCAGCAGCTTATCGAGGCTTTACTACGAGCAGTACTTC. Translation: CASSLSRLYYEQYF.

The chain employs TRBV29-1 and TRBJ1-2, with 7 bases fitting TRBD1. Germline CDR1 is SQVTM and CDR2 is ANQGSEA. The CDR3 sequence is 14 residues long. After removal of 0 bases from V and 13 bases from J, the junction contained 14 bases not matched to a gene. In DNA form, the CDR3 reads TGCAGCGTTGAAGATCAGAGGGGGCGGGTGTATTGCACCTTC. Translation: CSVEDQRGRVYCTF. Variable domain in full (rest from reference TRBV29-1 and TRBJ1-2): SAVISQKPSRDICQRGTSLTIQCQVDSQVTMMFWYRQQPGQSLTLIATANQGSEATYESGFVIDKFPISRPNLTFSTLTVSNMSPEDSSIYLCSVEDQRGRVYCTFGSGTRLTVV.

About this clone: Other DNA sequences in the same sample also yield this CDR3. The rearrangement links TRBV5-1 to TRBJ1-1; possible D gene TRBD1, 5 bases. The germline V gene has CDR1 SGHRS and CDR2 YFSETQ. V was pared by 4 bases and J by 1 base, with 8 bases between. The CDR3 is made up of 13 amino acids. CDR3 sequence reads: CASSRQGNTEAFF. The DNA for the CDR3 is TGCGCCAGCAGCCGGCAGGGGAACACTGAAGCTTTCTTT.

The chain combines TRBV5-1 with TRBJ2-5; 8 nucleotides agree with TRBD1. This CDR3 comprises 14 residues. With V trimmed by 2 bases and J by 4 bases, 4 bases remained unmatched. CDR1 SGHRS and CDR2 YFSETQ come from the germline V gene. The CDR3 loop is CASSFRTGLETQYF. DNA for the CDR3: TGCGCCAGCAGCTTTAGGACAGGGTTAGAGACCCAGTACTTC. Together with reference TRBV5-1 and TRBJ2-5, the CDR3 gives the full variable domain: KAGVTQTPRYLIKTRGQQVTLSCSPISGHRSVSWYQQTPGQGLQFLFEYFSETQRNKGNFPGRFSGRQFSNSRSEMNVSTLELGDSALYLCASSFRTGLETQYFGPGTRLLVL.

This clone was recorded once. The CDR3 region is CASSLALTQGRNSPLHF. The CDR3 DNA sequence: TGTGCCAGCAGCTTAGCGTTAACCCAGGGAAGGAATTCACCCCTCCACTTT. The gene calls are TRBV7-9 and TRBJ1-6, with D possibly TRBD1 on 5 matching bases. CDR1 and CDR2 (germline): SEHNR, FQNEAQ (reference sequence). Trimming took 0 bases from V and 7 from J, leaving 16 bases between them. This CDR3 comprises 17 residues.

V usage is TRBV2 and J usage is TRBJ1-1; the match to TRBD1 covers 9 bases. Germline V gene data show CDR1 as SNHLY and CDR2 as FYNNEI. CDR3 length: 13 amino acids. The V segment lost 6 bases and the J segment 4 bases; nucleotides outside the gene matches: 3. The CDR3 region has the DNA TGTGCCAGCAGGGGGGGACAGGGCACTGAAGCTTTCTTT. Translating gives CASRGGQGTEAFF.

This clone was detected only once. The rearrangement joins TRBV11-3 to TRBJ1-3; D is uncertain. The V and J ends lost 3 bases and 1 base respectively, with 10 bases between them. Germline V gene sequence: CDR1 SGHNT, CDR2 YENEEA. The CDR3 runs to 15 residues. CDR3 in DNA: TGTGCCAGCAGCTTGAGAGGGCGATCTGGAAACACCATATATTTT. Translating gives CASSLRGRSGNTIYF.

The chain has TRBV11-3 and TRBJ2-3; tentatively, D is TRBD2 (7 bases). The CDR3 length is 17 residues. From germline, CDR1 is SGHNT and CDR2 YENEEA. V was pared by 2 bases and J by 3 bases, with 18 bases between. For the CDR3, the DNA is TGTGCCAGCAGCTTACCGTGGGGGCGGGAGAAGACAGATACGCAGTATTTT. It encodes CASSLPWGREKTDTQYF. Filled out from reference TRBV11-3 and TRBJ2-3, the complete variable domain reads EAGVVQSPRYKIIEKKQPVAFWCNPISGHNTLYWYLQNLGQGPELLIRYENEEAVDDSQLPKDRFSAERLKGVDSTLKIQPAELGDSAVYLCASSLPWGREKTDTQYFGPGTRLTVL.

CDR3 sequence: CASRSGTGNQPQHF. The CDR3 nucleotides are TGTGCCAGTAGGTCCGGGACAGGGAATCAGCCCCAGCATTTT. The gene calls are TRBV19 and TRBJ1-5; 9 bases are shared with TRBD1. The length of the CDR3 is 14 residues. V lost 6 bases to trimming and J lost 4 bases; unmatched junction nucleotides: 4. In germline, CDR1 is LNHDA, CDR2 SQIVND (reference sequence). The full variable domain, completed using reference TRBV19 and TRBJ1-5, is DGGITQSPKYLFRKEGQNVTLSCEQNLNHDAMYWYRQDPGQGLRLIYYSQIVNDFQKGDIAEGYSVSREKKESFPLTVTSAQKNPTAFYLCASRSGTGNQPQHFGDGTRLSIL.

The V gene is TRBV11-2, the J gene TRBJ2-1; tentative D call: TRBD2 (6 bases). Trimming removed 0 bases at V and 3 bases at J, with 9 bases between. Germline CDR1 and CDR2: SGHAT and FQNNGV. The CDR3 sequence is 15 residues long. The CDR3, as DNA: TGTGCCAGCAGCTTAGATAGCGGAAACTACAATGAGCAGTTCTTC. Translation gives CASSLDSGNYNEQFF.